The T cell receptor beta chain described here comes from a study of T cell responses to AZD1222 COVID-19 vaccine. Findings and caveats of the study: Donors in the cohort were predominantly white British and more often female, and clonal diversity was possibly underestimated. Vaccine-related CD4 TCRs covered spike, predominating at 160-218 and 743-854. Baseline serology detected seropositivity in only five or six AZD1222 recipients.

Concerning this clone itself: Antigen specificity is unknown.

Second-dose intervals of approximately 4 or approximately 12 weeks were pooled. The germline V gene has CDR1 SGHTA and CDR2 FQGNSA. CDR3 size: 14 residues. Trimming removed 3 bases at V and 9 bases at J, with 18 bases between. Only in-frame clones appear in the TCRdb table, and some are missing; sequencing was by immunoSEQ multiplex PCR. The data hold about 150,000 clones, with more than 85% observed a single time. Sequenced here: peripheral blood, sampled 28 days after the second AZD1222 dose. The chain couples TRBV7-2 to TRBJ2-7; D assignment may be TRBD1 or TRBD2 (5 bases each). The TCR sequence derives from an adult who received the AZD1222 COVID-19 vaccine. The chain's CDR3 is CASSFTGTARRQYF. The CDR3 DNA reads as TGTGCCAGCAGCTTTACCGGGACGGCACGGAGGCAGTACTTC.